These T cell receptor beta chains were read from a single sample in a study of cytomegalovirus exposure and HLA in healthy donors. Assay used: immunoSEQ multiplex PCR; TCRdb lists only in-frame clones, some missing. The data show 150,000 to 200,000 clones, with roughly 80% seen just once and around 2.5% held by the top ten. The sample consisted of PBMCs. The receptors shown here come from a man aged 25-45 years in good health and CMV-seropositive. Both conserved end residues are part of each CDR3. D genes are given only for firm matches. For some rows the clone size is stated as once, few or many, or as a class when expanded; others skip it.

TRBJ1-3 | TRBD1 | TRBV13 | NA | CASSLGQGAGGNTIYF | TGTGCCAGCAGCCTTGGACAGGGGGCGGGCGGAAACACCATATATTTT
TRBJ2-1 | NA | TRBV5-1 | NA | CASSFVGGGFDEQFF | TGCGCCAGCAGCTTCGTAGGGGGGGGATTTGATGAGCAGTTCTTC
TRBJ2-5 | NA | TRBV7-6 | NA | CASSLAGDLKTQYF | TGTGCCAGCAGCTTAGCAGGGGACTTAAAGACCCAGTACTTC
TRBJ1-2 | NA | TRBV5-1 | NA | CASSLGITGGYTF | TGCGCCAGCAGCTTGGGGATTACGGGGGGCTACACCTTC
TRBJ2-1 | NA | TRBV27 | NA | CASSPLPEDNEQFF | TGTGCCAGCAGTCCCCTCCCAGAAGACAATGAGCAGTTCTTC
TRBJ2-7 | NA | TRBV2 | few | CASSEVRTPGEQYF | TGTGCCAGCAGTGAGGTGAGAACCCCCGGCGAGCAGTACTTC
TRBJ2-2 | NA | TRBV5-4 | NA | CASSLDQGTGELFF | TGTGCCAGCAGCTTGGACCAGGGTACCGGGGAGCTGTTTTTT
TRBJ2-2 | TRBD2 | TRBV7-9 | NA | CASSSGLAGGRRNTGELFF | TGTGCCAGCAGCTCGGGACTAGCGGGGGGGCGGAGAAACACCGGGGAGCTGTTTTTT
TRBJ1-1 | TRBD1 | TRBV30 | NA | CAWGTGLNTEAFF | TGTGCCTGGGGGACAGGGTTGAACACTGAAGCTTTCTTT
TRBJ2-7 | TRBD2 | TRBV5-5 | NA | CASSLRSSGGAYEQYF | TGTGCCAGCAGCTTGCGGTCTAGCGGGGGGGCCTACGAGCAGTACTTC
TRBJ2-3 | TRBD2 | TRBV7-6 | NA | CASSKRSGGPLTDTQYF | TGTGCCAGCAGCAAACGTAGCGGGGGCCCCCTCACAGATACGCAGTATTTT
TRBJ2-3 | NA | TRBV4-1 | once | CASSHNRDLGGTDTQYF | TGCGCCAGCAGCCATAACCGGGACTTGGGTGGCACAGATACGCAGTATTTT
TRBJ2-7 | NA | TRBV6-5 | once | CASSYLMGQSYEQYF | TGTGCCAGCAGTTACTTGATGGGGCAGTCCTACGAGCAGTACTTC
TRBJ2-2 | NA | TRBV10-3 | NA | CAISGDLTTGELFF | TGTGCCATCAGTGGGGACTTAACCACCGGGGAGCTGTTTTTT
TRBJ2-2 | NA | TRBV7-9 | few | CASRAGQRTGELFF | TGTGCCAGCAGAGCGGGACAACGAACCGGGGAGCTGTTTTTT
TRBJ2-7 | TRBD2 | TRBV19 | NA | CASSMRGDSYEQYF | TGTGCCAGTAGTATGCGGGGGGACTCCTACGAGCAGTACTTC
TRBJ2-5 | NA | TRBV5-1 | NA | CASSFPKGGQETQYF | TGCGCCAGCAGCTTCCCGAAAGGAGGCCAAGAGACCCAGTACTTC
TRBJ2-7 | NA | TRBV2 | NA | CASSEGGAGPYEQYF | TGTGCCAGCAGTGAAGGAGGGGCGGGACCCTACGAGCAGTACTTC
TRBJ2-1 | NA | TRBV6-5 | NA | CASRQPPSYNEQFF | TGTGCCAGCCGACAGCCGCCCTCCTACAATGAGCAGTTCTTC
TRBJ2-3 | TRBD2 | TRBV5-8 | NA | CASSRGTSGGGWDTQYF | TGTGCCAGCAGCCGCGGGACTAGCGGGGGGGGCTGGGATACGCAGTATTTT
TRBJ2-1 | TRBD2 | TRBV2 | NA | CASISSGGEQFF | TGTGCCAGCATCAGTAGCGGGGGGGAGCAGTTCTTC
TRBJ1-2 | TRBD1 | TRBV12-5 | NA | CASGAGTAYGYTF | TGTGCTAGTGGAGCCGGGACAGCCTATGGCTACACCTTC
TRBJ2-1 | TRBD2 | TRBV6-6 | NA | CASSYWPSGGANEQFF | TGTGCCAGCAGTTACTGGCCTAGCGGGGGGGCAAATGAGCAGTTCTTC
TRBJ1-5 | NA | TRBV6-1 | NA | CASSGYPPTVGNQPQHF | TGTGCCAGCAGTGGATATCCGCCGACAGTTGGCAATCAGCCCCAGCATTTT
TRBJ2-7 | NA | TRBV6-1 | NA | CASSEGRAREQYF | TGTGCCAGCAGTGAAGGTCGCGCTCGCGAGCAGTACTTC
TRBJ1-3 | NA | TRBV5-4 | NA | CASSLEGTARSTIYF | TGTGCCAGCAGCTTGGAAGGTACGGCCCGGAGCACCATATATTTT
TRBJ2-7 | TRBD2 | TRBV4-1 | NA | CASSQDPGGNEQYF | TGCGCCAGCAGCCAAGATCCGGGGGGTAACGAGCAGTACTTC
TRBJ2-1 | TRBD1 | TRBV7-9 | NA | CASSFPRDRENEQFF | TGTGCCAGCAGCTTCCCCCGGGACAGGGAGAATGAGCAGTTCTTC
TRBJ2-7 | TRBD1 | TRBV19 | NA | CASSGKGATYEQYF | TGTGCCAGTAGCGGTAAGGGGGCAACCTACGAGCAGTACTTC
TRBJ2-5 | TRBD1 | TRBV5-5 | NA | CASSGGGQAVETQYF | TGTGCCAGCAGCGGAGGGGGACAGGCGGTGGAGACCCAGTACTTC
TRBJ1-6 | NA | TRBV6-1 | NA | CASSVQVQPEGSPLHF | TGTGCCAGCAGTGTTCAGGTTCAGCCAGAGGGTTCACCCCTCCACTTT
TRBJ2-6 | NA | TRBV19 | NA | CATSTSPLSGANVLTF | TGTGCCACTTCGACTAGTCCCCTCTCTGGGGCCAACGTCCTGACTTTC
TRBJ2-7 | NA | TRBV6-6 | NA | CASSFAGGEQYF | TGTGCCAGCAGTTTTGCGGGCGGCGAGCAGTACTTC
TRBJ2-7 | NA | TRBV6-5 | NA | CASKKGDPSYEQYF | TGTGCCAGCAAGAAGGGGGACCCCTCCTACGAGCAGTACTTC
TRBJ2-5 | TRBD2 | TRBV27 | NA | CASSLKRGGSQTQYF | TGTGCCAGCAGTTTGAAACGGGGGGGGTCGCAGACCCAGTACTTC
TRBJ2-5 | NA | TRBV30 | once | CAWSQGGETQYF | TGTGCCTGGAGTCAGGGAGGAGAGACCCAGTACTTC
TRBJ2-4 | NA | TRBV11-2 | NA | CASSSPLNIQYF | TGTGCCAGCAGCTCCCCCTTAAACATTCAGTACTTC
TRBJ1-5 | TRBD1 | TRBV7-6 | NA | CASSPWTGDYSNQPQHF | TGTGCCAGCAGCCCTTGGACAGGGGACTATAGCAATCAGCCCCAGCATTTT
TRBJ2-7 | NA | TRBV21-1 | NA | CASYLLRSGTGKTYEQYF | TGTGCCAGCTACTTACTTCGGTCCGGGACAGGGAAGACCTACGAGCAGTACTTC
TRBJ1-1 | NA | TRBV6-1 | once | CASSESGSWNTEAFF | TGTGCCAGCAGTGAATCGGGGTCATGGAACACTGAAGCTTTCTTT
TRBJ1-2 | NA | TRBV7-8 | NA | CASSLDRANYGYTF | TGTGCCAGCAGCTTAGATCGCGCTAACTATGGCTACACCTTC
TRBJ1-2 | TRBD1 | TRBV5-1 | NA | CASSTGTGIMRYTF | TGCGCCAGCAGCACGGGGACAGGAATTATGCGCTACACCTTC
TRBJ2-7 | TRBD1 | TRBV7-9 | NA | CASSSAWGQGRNEQYF | TGTGCCAGCAGCTCCGCCTGGGGACAGGGCCGGAACGAGCAGTACTTC
TRBJ2-5 | TRBD1 | TRBV6-5 | NA | CASSYPGQGQETQYF | TGTGCCAGCAGTTACCCCGGACAGGGTCAAGAGACCCAGTACTTC
TRBJ2-3 | TRBD1 | TRBV5-6 | NA | CASSLEGAGTDTQYF | TGTGCCAGCAGCTTGGAGGGGGCGGGCACAGATACGCAGTATTTT
TRBJ1-1 | NA | TRBV9 | NA | CASNPDGVGTEAFF | TGTGCCAGCAACCCGGACGGGGTCGGGACTGAAGCTTTCTTT
TRBJ2-5 | TRBD2 | TRBV6-5 | NA | CASTLGGGQETQYF | TGTGCCAGCACTCTTGGGGGGGGACAAGAGACCCAGTACTTC
TRBJ2-1 | TRBD2 | TRBV10-3 | once | CAISESLAGGNEQFF | TGTGCCATCAGTGAGTCATTAGCGGGGGGGAATGAGCAGTTCTTC
TRBJ1-2 | NA | TRBV6-5 | NA | CASSSRGFFYGYTF | TGTGCCAGCAGTTCAAGGGGGTTTTTCTATGGCTACACCTTC
TRBJ1-4 | TRBD1 | TRBV30 | NA | CAWSLWFPGQLNEKLFF | TGTGCCTGGAGTCTTTGGTTCCCGGGACAGCTAAATGAAAAACTGTTTTTT
TRBJ2-1 | TRBD1 | TRBV11-2 | NA | CASSLVRQGAHNEQFF | TGTGCCAGCAGCTTAGTGCGACAGGGGGCCCACAATGAGCAGTTCTTC
TRBJ2-7 | TRBD2 | TRBV19 | NA | CASSIGLAGEQYF | TGTGCCAGTAGTATAGGGCTAGCGGGGGAGCAGTACTTC
TRBJ2-3 | NA | TRBV10-3 | NA | CAISTGTSTDTQYF | TGTGCCATCAGTACCGGGACTAGCACAGATACGCAGTATTTT
TRBJ2-1 | NA | TRBV7-9 | NA | CASSWGQVYNEQFF | TGTGCCAGCAGCTGGGGACAAGTTTACAATGAGCAGTTCTTC
TRBJ2-3 | TRBD1 | TRBV5-6 | once | CASSLEGASTDTQYF | TGTGCCAGCAGCTTGGAGGGGGCTAGCACAGATACGCAGTATTTT
TRBJ2-2 | TRBD1 | TRBV18 | once | CASSLYLTGVDTGELFF | TGTGCCAGCTCACTATACTTGACAGGGGTCGACACCGGGGAGCTGTTTTTT
TRBJ2-5 | TRBD1 | TRBV27 | NA | CASRMTGGRETQYF | TGTGCCAGCAGGATGACAGGGGGCCGGGAGACCCAGTACTTC